This T cell receptor (beta chain) was recovered during a study of blood T cell repertoires in COVID-19. This clone was observed a few times. Only in-frame clones appear in the TCRdb table, and some are missing; sequencing was by immunoSEQ multiplex PCR. Of about 150,000 clones detected, about four fifths appear once; the ten largest clones hold 10% to 15%. Trimming at V came to 3 bases and at J to 6 bases, leaving 5 bases not matched to a gene. This CDR3 is built from 14 residues. The germline CDR1 and CDR2 sequences are LNHDA and SQIVND (reference sequence). The clonotype originates from a man aged 70-80 years who had recovered from COVID-19. The sequencing input was peripheral blood. The chain uses TRBV19 and TRBJ1-2, with TRBD1 matching 9 bases. The CDR3 protein is CASSIWTGDNGYTF. Written as DNA, the CDR3 is TGTGCCAGTAGTATCTGGACAGGGGATAATGGCTACACCTTC.